The subject of this entry is one TCR beta chain. In the original analysis: Reference gene primers were amplified, and this amplification served to estimate nucleated cell counts. Profiled with immunoSEQ multiplex PCR; TCRdb holds only in-frame clones, not every one. The DNA was the basis for D and trimming; V, J and clone size are from that table. The repertoire holds 370,000 or so clones, with around 87% as singletons. This sample stems from a study of blood T cell repertoires in COVID-19. Study overall: PBMCs, B-cell-depleted T cells, or T cells provided the cDNA or gDNA that made up the material.

CDR1 ENHRY and CDR2 SYGVKD come from the germline V gene. V lost 0 bases and J lost 4, with 7 bases in between. The CDR3 is 15 amino acids. Clinical history as reported by participants underpinned cohort assignment. The TCR originated in a man aged 25 to 45 who had recovered from COVID-19. This chain joins TRBV10-3 and TRBJ1-6; D not resolved. Sequencing used PBMCs or T cells enriched from blood (not recorded which). The CDR3 protein is CAISESKLYNSPLHF. The DNA for the CDR3 is TGTGCCATCAGTGAGTCAAAACTGTATAATTCACCCCTCCACTTT.